These 32 T cell receptor beta chains share one sample of origin, sequenced in a study of blood T cell repertoires in COVID-19. The repertoire was sequenced with immunoSEQ multiplex PCR; TCRdb's copy has only in-frame clones and lacks some. This table has 140,000 or so clones, around 80% appearing once. The sequenced sample was peripheral blood. The receptors stem from a woman aged 45 to 65 with acute or convalescent COVID-19.

This clone was found a few times. V and J are TRBV6-5 and TRBJ2-7, with D maybe TRBD1 (5 bases). Trimming took off 6 bases at V and 2 bases at J, with 8 bases between the two ends. The CDR3 has 12 amino acids. Germline CDR1 and CDR2: MNHEY and SVGAGI. The CDR3 nucleotides are TGTGCCAGCAGCAGACAGCCCTACGAGCAGTACTTC. Its protein is CASSRQPYEQYF.

V usage is TRBV30 and J usage is TRBJ2-7; D possibly corresponds to TRBD1 (6 bases). CDR1 and CDR2 (germline): GTSNPN, SVGIG (reference sequence). Trimming took 5 bases from V and 6 from J, leaving 11 bases between them. This CDR3 has 11 amino acids. The CDR3 sequence is CAWSGQSEQYF. CDR3 nucleotide sequence: TGTGCCTGGTCAGGACAGTCCGAGCAGTACTTC.

This clone showed up just a few times. The chain uses TRBV29-1 and TRBJ2-2; 8 nucleotides line up with TRBD1. The CDR3 length is 13 residues. In germline, CDR1 is SQVTM, CDR2 ANQGSEA. V was pared by 6 bases and J by 4 bases, with 4 bases of the junction left unmatched. Here the CDR3 reads CSVPDRVTGELFF. The CDR3 nucleotides are TGCAGCGTCCCGGACAGGGTCACCGGGGAGCTGTTTTTT.

The chain uses TRBV11-2 and TRBJ2-3; weak D call: TRBD1 (6 bases). Trimming removed 5 bases at V and 2 bases at J, with 17 bases between. This CDR3 has 16 amino acids. The germline V gene has CDR1 SGHAT and CDR2 FQNNGV. CDR3 sequence: CASSLPRGGDTDTQYF. CDR3 bases: TGTGCCAGCAGCCTCCCCAGAGGGGGAGACACAGATACGCAGTATTTT.

The chain is built from TRBV18 and TRBJ2-2; D is ambiguous. Between the trimmed V and J ends, which lost 2 bases and 2 bases, there was a span of 6 bases. The CDR3 runs to 14 residues. CDR1 is KGHSH, CDR2 LQKENI, per germline. The CDR3 loop reads CASSPNGNTGELFF. CDR3 nucleotides: TGTGCCAGCTCACCAAACGGTAACACCGGGGAGCTGTTTTTT.

The gene calls are TRBV7-3 and TRBJ2-1, with a possible D match to TRBD2 (6 bases). The CDR3 sequence is 13 residues long. The V gene's germline CDR1 is SGHTA and CDR2 FQGTGA. Trimming stripped 5 bases from V and 5 bases from J, with 10 bases between. Written as DNA, the CDR3 is TGTGCCAGCAGCGCGGGACGGGACAATGAGCAGTTCTTC. It is translated as CASSAGRDNEQFF.

This clone occurred a few times. The gene calls are TRBV5-1 and TRBJ1-1; D is ambiguous. Trimming shortened V by 3 bases and J by 0 bases, and 6 bases separated the two germline ends. CDR3 length equals 13 residues. Germline CDR1 and CDR2: SGHRS and YFSETQ. The CDR3 loop reads CASSSLVNTEAFF. In DNA, the CDR3 is TGCGCCAGCAGCTCCCTTGTGAACACTGAAGCTTTCTTT.

The genes are TRBV19 and TRBJ1-3; D remains ambiguous. The CDR3 length is 15 residues. V lost 7 bases and J 0 bases, leaving 13 bases between the germline ends. In germline, CDR1 is LNHDA, CDR2 SQIVND (reference sequence). This CDR3 reads CASNPTGNSGNTIYF. CDR3 nucleotide sequence: TGTGCCAGTAACCCGACCGGGAACTCTGGAAACACCATATATTTT.

The sample holds one count of this clone. For the CDR3, the DNA is TGTGCCAGCAGCGGACCGGGGGGATCCCAAGAGACCCAGTACTTC. Amino acid sequence: CASSGPGGSQETQYF. The chain is built from TRBV7-8 and TRBJ2-5; TRBD2 matches at 7 bases. The length of the CDR3 is 15 residues. In germline, CDR1 is SGHVS, CDR2 FQNEAQ. V gave up 5 bases and J gave up 1 base; unmatched junction bases: 7.

This rearrangement joins TRBV5-5 to TRBJ1-1; a possible D gene is TRBD1 (6 bases). The V end lost 1 base, the J end lost 1 base, and 8 bases lay between the germline ends. CDR1 SGHKS and CDR2 YYEKEE come from the germline V gene (reference sequence). The CDR3 loop spans 14 amino acids. CDR3 sequence reads: CASSLSGANTEAFF. The CDR3 DNA reads as TGTGCCAGCAGCTTGTCAGGGGCGAACACTGAAGCTTTCTTT.

The chain links TRBV5-1 to TRBJ1-6, with TRBD1 identical over 8 bases. The germline CDR1 and CDR2 sequences are SGHRS and YFSETQ. The CDR3 loop spans 14 amino acids. V dropped 3 bases and J dropped 13; count of bases not matched to a gene: 9. The chain's CDR3 is CASSSDRAAAPLHF. The CDR3 bases are TGCGCCAGCAGCTCGGACAGGGCGGCGGCTCCCCTCCACTTT.

This chain joins TRBV4-1 and TRBJ2-7; 7 bases fit TRBD2. Germline loops: CDR1 MGHRA, CDR2 YSYEKL. This CDR3 is 15 amino acids long. Unmatched junction bases numbered 11, after V lost 4 bases and J lost 5 bases. CDR3 sequence: CASSRERGLPHEQYF. The DNA of the CDR3 is TGCGCCAGCAGCCGAGAGCGGGGTCTTCCTCACGAGCAGTACTTC.

This chain links TRBV6-5 with TRBJ2-3; 7 bases map to TRBD2. J lost 1 base, V lost 0 bases, and 4 bases had no gene match. This CDR3 region has 16 residues. Germline values: CDR1 MNHEY, CDR2 SVGAGI. CDR3 protein: CASSYSMGGGTDTQYF. The CDR3 DNA is TGTGCCAGCAGTTACTCGATGGGGGGGGGCACAGATACGCAGTATTTT.

A few counts support this clone. V is TRBV19 and J is TRBJ1-1; no reliable D call. Trimming left V 3 bases short and J 7 bases short, with 18 bases between. The CDR3 consists of 15 residues. Germline V gene sequence: CDR1 LNHDA, CDR2 SQIVND (reference sequence). CDR3 region: CASSIAGRLPDEAFF. Written as DNA, the CDR3 is TGTGCCAGTAGTATCGCTGGCAGACTCCCGGATGAAGCTTTCTTT.

This chain connects TRBV3-1 (or the pseudogene TRBV3-2) to TRBJ1-5; tentative D call: TRBD1 (5 bases). V lost 2 bases and J lost 5, with 7 bases in between. This CDR3 has 13 amino acids. CDR1 is LGHDT and CDR2 is YNNKEL in the germline V gene (reference sequence). The CDR3 nucleotides read TGTGCCAGCAGCCAACAAGGGGATCAGCCCCAGCATTTT. This translates into CASSQQGDQPQHF.

A single count supports this clone. The V gene is TRBV19, the J gene TRBJ2-7, with TRBD2 identical over 12 bases. The CDR3 has 15 amino acids. The germline CDR1 and CDR2 sequences are LNHDA and SQIVND (reference sequence). Unmatched junction bases numbered 4, after V lost 5 bases and J lost 2 bases. This CDR3 reads CASSGTSGRTYEQYF. In DNA, the CDR3 is TGTGCCAGTAGTGGAACTAGCGGGAGGACCTACGAGCAGTACTTC.

The chain links TRBV19 to TRBJ1-1, with D maybe TRBD1 (5 bases). Germline CDR1 and CDR2: LNHDA and SQIVND (reference sequence). Trimming removed 3 bases at V and 11 bases at J, with 19 bases between. The length of the CDR3 is 14 residues. In DNA, the CDR3 is TGTGCCAGTAGTATGAGGTCGGGGCCGGGAGGGGCTTTCTTT. This codes for CASSMRSGPGGAFF.

This sequence joins TRBV6-2 or TRBV6-3 and TRBJ1-5; D perhaps matches TRBD1 (6 bases). CDR1 and CDR2 (germline): MNHEY, SVGEGT. Trimming removed 6 bases at V and 0 bases at J, with 12 bases between. The length of the CDR3 is 15 residues. The CDR3 protein is CASSPTGYSNQPQHF. CDR3 in DNA: TGTGCCAGCAGCCCTACAGGGTATAGCAATCAGCCCCAGCATTTT.

This clone was observed many times. This rearrangement joins TRBV19 to TRBJ1-2, with a tentative D call TRBD1 (6 bases). CDR3 length: 14 residues. Trimming took off 7 bases at V and 7 bases at J, with 19 bases between the two ends. In germline, CDR1 is LNHDA, CDR2 SQIVND (reference sequence). The CDR3 sequence: CASTPRGAWSGYTF. The DNA of the CDR3 is TGTGCCAGTACCCCACGGGGGGCATGGAGTGGCTACACCTTC.

The gene calls are TRBV2 and TRBJ2-3; D possibly corresponds to TRBD2 (6 bases). Trimming took off 5 bases at V and 5 bases at J, with 11 bases between the two ends. The CDR3 contains 13 residues. Germline V gene lookup returns CDR1 SNHLY and CDR2 FYNNEI. CDR3 loop: CASSPQEGDTQYF. The CDR3 DNA reads TGTGCCAGCAGTCCACAGGAGGGAGATACGCAGTATTTT.

V and J are TRBV28 and TRBJ1-2, with a possible D match to TRBD1 (6 bases). V lost 2 bases, J lost 5 bases, and 15 bases lay in between. Germline lookup yields CDR1 MDHEN and CDR2 SYDVKM. CDR3 size: 15 residues. This CDR3 is CASSLTGGLGYGYTF. DNA for the CDR3: TGTGCCAGCAGTTTAACGGGGGGGCTAGGATATGGCTACACCTTC.

The chain has TRBV7-9 and TRBJ2-7; D gene ambiguous. The CDR3 sequence is 16 residues long. V was trimmed by 2 bases and J by 3 bases, leaving 17 bases between them. Per germline, CDR1 SEHNR and CDR2 FQNEAQ (reference sequence). CDR3 in DNA: TGTGCCAGCAGCTTAACCGAATCCGGGTCCTTCTACGAGCAGTACTTC. Protein product: CASSLTESGSFYEQYF.

This chain links TRBV29-1 with TRBJ1-2, with D possibly being TRBD1 (6 bases). The germline V and J ends were trimmed by 3 bases and 8 bases, with 19 bases remaining between them. Germline V gives CDR1 SQVTM, CDR2 ANQGSEA. The CDR3 runs to 14 residues. The CDR3 here is CSVDPPGGRWGYTF. CDR3 DNA: TGCAGCGTTGATCCCCCGGGGGGGCGATGGGGCTACACCTTC.

This clone was seen a handful of times. The genes are TRBV6-2 or TRBV6-3 and TRBJ2-7; D might be TRBD2 (5 bases). CDR1 is MNHEY, CDR2 SVGEGT, per germline. The CDR3 consists of 16 residues. V shed 0 bases and J shed 0 bases, with 12 bases lying between them. The chain's CDR3 is CASSYSGRGDSYEQYF. The DNA for the CDR3 is TGTGCCAGCAGTTACTCGGGTCGGGGTGACTCCTACGAGCAGTACTTC.

The rearrangement joins TRBV28 to TRBJ2-5; the D gene is possibly TRBD1 (6 bases). The germline V and J ends were trimmed by 6 bases and 1 base, with 21 bases remaining between them. The CDR3 totals 17 residues. Germline CDR1 and CDR2: MDHEN and SYDVKM. CDR3 nucleotides: TGTGCCAGCAGCCCGAACTTGGGGGCAGGGGTCCAAGAGACCCAGTACTTC. Encoded protein: CASSPNLGAGVQETQYF. Looking up the rest from reference TRBV28 and TRBJ2-5 gives the full variable domain: DVKVTQSSRYLVKRTGEKVFLECVQDMDHENMFWYRQDPGLGLRLIYFSYDVKMKEKGDIPEGYSVSREKKERFSLILESASTNQTSMYLCASSPNLGAGVQETQYFGPGTRLLVL.

The rearrangement joins TRBV28 to TRBJ1-1; TRBD1 aligns across 8 bases. V lost 7 bases to trimming and J lost 5 bases; unmatched junction nucleotides: 9. The CDR3 is made up of 14 amino acids. The V gene's germline CDR1 is MDHEN and CDR2 SYDVKM. CDR3 protein: CASTHRGEGTEAFF. The CDR3 region has the DNA TGTGCCAGCACTCACAGGGGGGAGGGAACTGAAGCTTTCTTT.

This clone was detected only once. This chain joins TRBV5-6 and TRBJ1-6; tentatively, D is TRBD1 (6 bases). V was clipped by 5 bases and J by 5 bases, with 8 bases between them. CDR3 length: 13 amino acids. The germline V gene has CDR1 SGHDT and CDR2 YYEEEE. CDR3: CASSNRDNSPLHF. CDR3 sequence (DNA): TGTGCCAGCAGTAACAGGGATAATTCACCCCTCCACTTT.

The chain uses TRBV19 and TRBJ2-1, with 9 bases aligning to TRBD1. CDR3 length: 15 amino acids. V shed 3 bases and J 4 bases; nucleotides not matched to a gene: 4. The germline gives CDR1 LNHDA, CDR2 SQIVND (reference sequence). The CDR3 protein is CASSILTGGYNEQFF. In DNA, the CDR3 is TGTGCCAGTAGTATTCTGACAGGGGGTTACAATGAGCAGTTCTTC.

This chain connects TRBV5-1 to TRBJ1-4; the D gene is possibly TRBD1 (5 bases). V was trimmed by 0 bases and J by 7 bases, leaving 13 bases between them. This CDR3 has 15 amino acids. The germline V gene has CDR1 SGHRS and CDR2 YFSETQ. Here the CDR3 DNA reads TGCGCCAGCAGCTTGGCAGGGTGGGGAAGTGAAAAACTGTTTTTT. Amino acid sequence: CASSLAGWGSEKLFF.

The chain recombines TRBV7-8 with TRBJ2-2; maybe TRBD1 (6 bases). The ends were cut back, 6 bases at V and 0 bases at J, with 11 bases in the middle. Germline CDR1 reads SGHVS; CDR2 reads FQNEAQ. The CDR3 is 15 residues long. The CDR3 spells CASRSRTANTGELFF. The CDR3 region has the DNA TGTGCCAGCAGAAGTAGGACAGCGAACACCGGGGAGCTGTTTTTT. Using reference TRBV7-8 and TRBJ2-2 for the parts outside the CDR3, the full variable domain is GAGVSQSPRYKVAKRGQDVALRCDPISGHVSLFWYQQALGQGPEFLTYFQNEAQLDKSGLPSDRFFAERPEGSVSTLKIQRTQQEDSAVYLCASRSRTANTGELFFGEGSRLTVL.

The chain carries TRBV7-9 and TRBJ1-1; D gene ambiguous. V was shortened by 1 base and J by 1 base, with 7 bases between the two germline ends. The germline gives CDR1 SEHNR, CDR2 FQNEAQ (reference sequence). This CDR3 comprises 14 residues. CDR3 nucleotide sequence: TGTGCCAGCAGCTTAGGGCGCGGGAACACTGAAGCTTTCTTT. It codes for CASSLGRGNTEAFF. The complete variable domain, with remaining parts taken from reference TRBV7-9 and TRBJ1-1, reads DTGVSQNPRHKITKRGQNVTFRCDPISEHNRLYWYRQTLGQGPEFLTYFQNEAQLEKSRLLSDRFSAERPKGSFSTLEIQRTEQGDSAMYLCASSLGRGNTEAFFGQGTRLTVV.

The rearrangement links TRBV7-2 to TRBJ1-6, with 9 bases aligning to TRBD1. The V and J ends lost 2 bases and 9 bases, in that order; junction bases with no gene match: 2. Germline loops: CDR1 SGHTA, CDR2 FQGNSA. CDR3 length equals 14 residues. The CDR3 reads CASSLTGGFSPLHF. The CDR3 DNA is TGTGCCAGCAGCTTAACAGGGGGCTTTTCACCCCTCCACTTT.